The sequence of this T cell receptor beta chain was determined in a study of blood T cell repertoires in COVID-19. Overall study context: The cDNA or gDNA used as material had been derived from T cells, B-cell-depleted T cells, or PBMCs.

The authors' processing: Reference gene primers were amplified, and this amplification served to estimate nucleated cell counts. TCRdb's copy holds only in-frame clones and misses some; the assay was immunoSEQ multiplex PCR. That table supplies the V and J calls and clone size; D and trimming were determined from the DNA. The sample records a few hundred thousand clones, 82% being singletons. V lost 11 bases to trimming and J lost 2 bases, with 14 bases between them. The CDR3 covers 13 residues. The sequence derives from a woman under 30 with acute or convalescent COVID-19. The J gene is TRBJ2-3, the V gene TRBV12-3 or TRBV12-4; D may be TRBD2 (6 bases). Sequences were obtained from peripheral blood. CDR3 bases: TGTGCCGGCGGGGACCCGAACACAGATACGCAGTATTTT. Translation gives CAGGDPNTDTQYF.